These 6 T cell receptor beta chains share one sample of origin, sequenced in a study of shared clonotypes between healthy human individuals. The table came from immunoSEQ multiplex PCR; TCRdb's copy has only in-frame clones and leaves some out. The sample includes hundreds of thousands of clones, about 96% of them seen just once. Material for sequencing was memory CD8+ T cells sorted from blood. Documented subset: CD45RO+ cells pooled with CCR7-negative TemRA cells. The receptor source for this set is a man younger than 40 in good health.

The V call is TRBV5-1, the J call TRBJ2-3; D gene ambiguous. Between the trimmed V and J ends, which lost 0 bases and 0 bases, there was a span of 11 bases. Germline CDR1 reads SGHRS; CDR2 reads YFSETQ. This CDR3 spans 16 amino acids. Here the CDR3 DNA reads TGCGCCAGCAGCTTGGAGCGCGGAGCTAGCACAGATACGCAGTATTTT. Its translation is CASSLERGASTDTQYF.

The chain combines TRBV11-2 with TRBJ2-1, with 8 bases identical to TRBD2. Germline values: CDR1 SGHAT, CDR2 FQNNGV. The trim removed 4 bases at V and 0 bases at J, leaving 11 bases unmatched. The CDR3 contains 18 residues. In DNA form, the CDR3 reads TGTGCCAGCAGCTCCCTTGGAACTAGCGGCAGCTCCTACAATGAGCAGTTCTTC. It codes for CASSSLGTSGSSYNEQFF.

The V gene is TRBV7-6, the J gene TRBJ2-3; D is ambiguous. This CDR3 is 13 amino acids long. The V gene's germline CDR1 is SGHVS and CDR2 FNYEAQ. The V gene lost 2 bases and the J gene lost 5 bases, with 8 bases spanning the gap. CDR3 in amino acids: CASSLSIQDTQYF. The CDR3 coding sequence is TGTGCCAGCAGCTTATCAATCCAAGATACGCAGTATTTT.

The chain is built from TRBV25-1 and TRBJ2-1, with TRBD1 as a possible D gene (5 bases). V lost 4 bases and J 7 bases, leaving 17 bases between the germline ends. CDR3 length equals 15 residues. Germline-derived CDR1 and CDR2 are MGHDK and SYGVNS. The CDR3 coding sequence is TGTGCCAGCAGTGCAGGGTTAGGGGCTGGGAATGAGCAGTTCTTC. Amino acid sequence: CASSAGLGAGNEQFF.

This rearrangement joins TRBV12-5 to TRBJ2-2, with 7 nucleotides matching TRBD1. Per germline, CDR1 LGHNT and CDR2 FRNRAP. This CDR3 is built from 13 residues. The V gene end was trimmed by 1 base and the J gene end by 8 bases; junction bases not matched to a gene: 1. CDR3 coding DNA: TGTGCTAGTGGTTTGGACAGGGGAGGGGAGCTGTTTTTT. Its protein product is CASGLDRGGELFF.

The V call is TRBV30, the J call TRBJ1-5; D remains unclear. The CDR3 sequence is 14 residues long. V gave up 0 bases and J gave up 0 bases, with 6 bases separating them. The germline gives CDR1 GTSNPN, CDR2 SVGIG (reference sequence). The CDR3 region is CAWSVLGSNQPQHF. Here the CDR3 DNA reads TGTGCCTGGAGTGTACTCGGTAGCAATCAGCCCCAGCATTTT.